The next 24 T cell receptor beta chains were all read from a single sample in a study of identical twins. TCRdb analysed the 5' RACE reads with MiXCR anew, one entry per CDR3 protein. The sample carries about 470,000 distinct CDR3 sequences, about 24% recorded once. The sample also formed part of further work on T cells expressing NK-cell markers.

The specimen sequenced was CD4+ T cells sorted from blood. These TCRs come from a woman in her late teens or twenties in good health.

The chain carries TRBV28 and TRBJ2-3; a possible D gene is TRBD1 (6 bases). The CDR3 has 15 residues. V was pared by 6 bases and J by 3 bases, with 16 bases between. CDR1 and CDR2 (germline): MDHEN, SYDVKM. CDR3 sequence: CASSTSGAPTDTQYF. As DNA, the CDR3 is TGTGCCAGCAGCACCTCAGGGGCCCCAACAGATACGCAGTATTTT.

The chain couples TRBV20-1 to TRBJ1-1; D not resolved. Germline CDR1 DFQATT, CDR2 SNEGSKA (reference sequence). Trimming cost V 1 base and J 1 base, with 10 bases left between them. This CDR3 contains 14 residues. CDR3 DNA: TGCAGTGCTAGAGCCGCGCGGAGGAACACTGAAGCTTTCTTT. Protein sequence: CSARAARRNTEAFF.

The sample holds many counts of this clonotype. The V gene is TRBV6-5, the J gene TRBJ2-1; D possibly corresponds to TRBD1 (5 bases). Germline lookup yields CDR1 MNHEY and CDR2 SVGAGI. Trimming removed 4 bases at V and 3 bases at J, with 7 bases between. The CDR3 runs 13 residues. The CDR3 sequence is CASSFDSYNEQFF. In nucleotides, the CDR3 is TGTGCCAGCAGTTTCGACAGCTACAATGAGCAGTTCTTC.

V usage is TRBV12-5 and J usage is TRBJ1-4, with D perhaps matching TRBD1 (5 bases). CDR1 is LGHNT, CDR2 FRNRAP, per germline. The ends were cut back, 2 bases at V and 5 bases at J, with 12 bases in the middle. The CDR3 sequence is 15 residues long. Here the CDR3 reads CASGLRADTNEKLFF. The DNA for the CDR3 is TGTGCTAGTGGTTTGAGGGCGGACACGAATGAAAAACTGTTTTTT. Full variable domain (outside the CDR3, taken from reference TRBV12-5 and TRBJ1-4): DARVTQTPRHKVTEMGQEVTMRCQPILGHNTVFWYRQTMMQGLELLAYFRNRAPLDDSGMPKDRFSAEMPDATLATLKIQPSEPRDSAVYFCASGLRADTNEKLFFGSGTQLSVL.

The genes are TRBV20-1 and TRBJ2-1; D may be TRBD2 (6 bases). From germline, CDR1 is DFQATT and CDR2 SNEGSKA (reference sequence). This CDR3 region has 12 residues. V lost 6 bases, J lost 10 bases, and 16 bases lay in between. CDR3 DNA: TGCAGTGCAGGCGGGGTGGGGACCGAGCAGTTCTTC. Protein sequence: CSAGGVGTEQFF.

This clonotype has a count of ten or more. This rearrangement joins TRBV7-2 to TRBJ2-6; D unclear. Germline V CDR1 and CDR2: SGHTA, FQGNSA. The CDR3 has 14 residues. V gave up 1 base and J gave up 0 bases, with 1 base separating them. Here the CDR3 reads CASSLDSGANVLTF. CDR3 DNA: TGTGCCAGCAGCTTAGACTCTGGGGCCAACGTCCTGACTTTC.

This clonotype was seen many times. This chain joins TRBV5-1 and TRBJ2-1, with 11 bases lining up with TRBD2. The CDR3 runs to 15 residues. Trimming at V came to 4 bases and at J to 6 bases, leaving 6 bases not matched to a gene. In germline, CDR1 is SGHRS, CDR2 YFSETQ. CDR3 amino acids: CASSGSGRALNEQFF. CDR3 coding DNA: TGCGCCAGCAGCGGTAGCGGGAGGGCCCTCAATGAGCAGTTCTTC.

The chain employs TRBV5-5 and TRBJ2-6, with 7 bases lining up with TRBD2. V trimming: 4 bases; J trimming: 9 bases; junction bases outside the gene matches: 4. The germline V gene encodes CDR1 SGHKS and CDR2 YYEKEE (reference sequence). This CDR3 region has 13 residues. Here the CDR3 reads CASSPGGINVLTF. The CDR3 DNA is TGTGCCAGCAGCCCGGGGGGAATCAACGTCCTGACTTTC.

There are a few counts of this clonotype. The V and J genes are TRBV2 and TRBJ1-5; D is unclear. V was clipped by 6 bases and J by 4 bases, with 10 bases between them. The length of the CDR3 is 13 residues. Germline CDR1 SNHLY, CDR2 FYNNEI. CDR3: CASRELQNQPQHF. CDR3 nucleotides: TGTGCCAGCAGGGAGCTCCAGAATCAGCCCCAGCATTTT.

This clonotype has only a few counts. This chain links TRBV5-1 with TRBJ2-3; TRBD2 matches at 8 bases. J gave up 2 bases and V 0 bases, and 5 bases lay outside the gene matches. The CDR3 covers 16 residues. Germline V CDR1 and CDR2: SGHRS, YFSETQ. The CDR3 DNA reads TGCGCCAGCAGCTTGGCTCTAGCGGGCTTCACAGATACGCAGTATTTT. Encoded protein: CASSLALAGFTDTQYF.

The chain joins TRBV6-5 to TRBJ1-6, with TRBD1 matching 7 bases. V shed 0 bases, J shed 8 bases, and the junction held 4 bases outside the gene matches. This CDR3 is built from 15 residues. From germline, CDR1 is MNHEY and CDR2 SVGAGI. CDR3 sequence (DNA): TGTGCCAGCAGTTACTCCAACAGGGGAGATTCACCCCTCCACTTT. It translates to CASSYSNRGDSPLHF.

The chain is built from TRBV4-3 and TRBJ2-2; the D gene is possibly TRBD2 (5 bases). Germline V lookup: CDR1 LGHNA, CDR2 YSLEER. The CDR3 extends over 13 amino acids. The ends were cut back, 0 bases at V and 6 bases at J, with 5 bases in the middle. CDR3 DNA sequence: TGCGCCAGCAGCCAAGATAGCGCCGGGGAGCTGTTTTTT. Its protein product is CASSQDSAGELFF.

The V gene is TRBV5-1, the J gene TRBJ2-2; tentatively, D is TRBD2 (6 bases). V was trimmed by 0 bases and J by 6 bases, leaving 15 bases between them. The length of the CDR3 is 16 residues. Germline V gene lookup returns CDR1 SGHRS and CDR2 YFSETQ. CDR3 protein: CASSLALRGGAGELFF. The CDR3 DNA follows: TGCGCCAGCAGCTTGGCCCTCAGAGGCGGGGCCGGGGAGCTGTTTTTT.

This clonotype was seen ten or more times. The rearrangement uses TRBV15 and TRBJ2-3; unclear D gene. Germline assignment: CDR1 LNHNV and CDR2 YYDKDF (reference sequence). The V end lost 4 bases, the J end lost 6 bases, and 8 bases lay between the germline ends. The CDR3 is 12 residues long. CDR3 nucleotides: TGTGCCACCAGCACCTATCCTGATACGCAGTATTTT. Encoded protein: CATSTYPDTQYF.

This sequence joins TRBV11-2 and TRBJ2-7, with TRBD1 matching 7 bases. The J segment lost 4 bases and the V segment lost 6 bases, leaving 6 bases of the junction unmatched. This CDR3 contains 13 residues. Germline lookup yields CDR1 SGHAT and CDR2 FQNNGV. CDR3: CASRSTGKYEQYF. CDR3 DNA sequence: TGTGCCAGCAGATCGACAGGGAAATACGAGCAGTACTTC.

This clonotype was counted a few times. In nucleotides, the CDR3 is TGTGCCAGCAGGAAAGGGGACTCGGACATTCAGTACTTC. Protein sequence: CASRKGDSDIQYF. The chain couples TRBV7-9 to TRBJ2-4; D possibly corresponds to TRBD2 (6 bases). Germline assignment: CDR1 SEHNR and CDR2 FQNEAQ (reference sequence). The CDR3 length is 13 residues. Deletions cut 6 bases from V and 8 bases from J, with 14 bases between.

This chain connects TRBV12-3 or TRBV12-4 to TRBJ1-5; unclear D gene. The CDR3 is made up of 14 amino acids. V was clipped by 1 base and J by 3 bases, with 7 bases between them. CDR3 in amino acids: CASSLGHINQPQHF. In DNA form, the CDR3 reads TGTGCCAGCAGTTTAGGGCACATCAATCAGCCCCAGCATTTT.

The CDR3 DNA is TGTGCCACCAGTGATTTGCAAGGACATACTTGCTCCTACGAGCAGTACTTC. Translating gives CATSDLQGHTCSYEQYF. J is TRBJ2-7 and V is TRBV24-1; possible D gene TRBD1, 5 bases. The CDR3 is 17 amino acids. Trimming removed 0 bases from V and 0 bases from J, with 14 bases in between. Germline values: CDR1 KGHDR, CDR2 SFDVKD.

V is TRBV29-1 and J is TRBJ2-5; 10 nucleotides line up with TRBD1. CDR1 is SQVTM, CDR2 ANQGSEA, per germline. CDR3 length: 13 amino acids. V lost 3 bases, J lost 6 bases, and 4 bases stayed unmatched. Here the CDR3 reads CSVDWTGGQTQYF. The CDR3 nucleotides are TGCAGCGTTGATTGGACAGGGGGGCAGACCCAGTACTTC.

The chain carries TRBV5-1 and TRBJ1-1; D is unresolved. The CDR3 runs 12 residues. Germline V gene data show CDR1 as SGHRS and CDR2 as YFSETQ. The V end was cut by 0 bases, the J end by 10 bases, with 10 bases between. DNA for the CDR3: TGCGCCAGCAGCTTGGATCGGGCGGGAGCTTTCTTT. Amino acids: CASSLDRAGAFF.

CDR3 DNA: TGCGCCAGCAGCTTGGCAAGAGATTCCCGGGGCTCCTACAATGAGCAGTTCTTC. It codes for CASSLARDSRGSYNEQFF. The J gene is TRBJ2-1, the V gene TRBV5-1; weak D call: TRBD2 (5 bases). V was trimmed by 0 bases and J by 0 bases, leaving 16 bases between them. This CDR3 is 18 amino acids long. The germline gives CDR1 SGHRS, CDR2 YFSETQ.

CDR3 nucleotide sequence: TGCAGTGCTAGCTACAGGGGGACCAGCGAGCAGTACTTC. Translating it yields CSASYRGTSEQYF. The rearrangement uses TRBV20-1 and TRBJ2-7, with TRBD1 identical over 8 bases. J gave up 6 bases and V 3 bases, and 7 bases lay outside the gene matches. Looked up from germline, CDR1 is DFQATT and CDR2 is SNEGSKA (reference sequence). This CDR3 region has 13 residues.

The CDR3 DNA follows: TGTGCCAGCAGCCCCGATCATTCGGGCGCTGAAGCTTTCTTT. Translation gives CASSPDHSGAEAFF. This chain uses TRBV9 with TRBJ1-1; D is uncertain. Germline CDR1 SGDLS, CDR2 YYNGEE. V lost 4 bases, J lost 6 bases, and 16 bases lay in between. This CDR3 spans 14 amino acids.

A few counts support this clonotype. V gene TRBV5-5 combines with J gene TRBJ2-2, with unresolved D. Germline CDR1 and CDR2: SGHKS and YYEKEE (reference sequence). Trimming shortened V by 0 bases and J by 4 bases, and 7 bases separated the two germline ends. The CDR3 loop spans 14 amino acids. CDR3 DNA: TGTGCCAGCAGCTTGGGAGTTCCCACCGGGGAGCTGTTTTTT. It codes for CASSLGVPTGELFF. Full variable domain (remainder filled in from reference TRBV5-5 and TRBJ2-2): DAGVTQSPTHLIKTRGQQVTLRCSPISGHKSVSWYQQVLGQGPQFIFQYYEKEERGRGNFPDRFSARQFPNYSSELNVNALLLGDSALYLCASSLGVPTGELFFGEGSRLTVL.